This TCR beta chain was retrieved from a study of cytomegalovirus exposure and HLA in healthy donors. Whole-study findings and limits: In vitro assays verified that three CMV-associated chains recognized CMV antigens specifically.

The table came from immunoSEQ multiplex PCR; TCRdb's copy has only in-frame clones and leaves some out. The repertoire holds roughly 68,000 clones, approximately 97% seen once, with more than 2% in the top ten. Concerning this clone itself: Its antigen is undetermined.

The germline V gene encodes CDR1 LNHNV and CDR2 YYDKDF (reference sequence). Trimming cost V 0 bases and J 5 bases; bases outside gene matches: 3. The CDR3 consists of 15 residues. The chain combines TRBV15 with TRBJ1-5, with 8 bases identical to TRBD1. The receptor comes from a man in his late teens or twenties in good health and CMV-seronegative. Sequences were obtained from PBMCs. CDR3 DNA sequence: TGTGCCACCAGCAGAGACAGGGGGCAGGATCAGCCCCAGCATTTT. Translation gives CATSRDRGQDQPQHF.